This passage covers 28 T cell receptor beta chains from one sample sequenced in a study of blood T cell repertoires in COVID-19. Clones were read by immunoSEQ multiplex PCR, and TCRdb kept only the in-frame ones, dropping some. The table has 300,000 to 450,000 clones, around 92% seen once; the top ten hold approximately 3%. The sample taken for sequencing was peripheral blood. The receptors were gathered from a woman younger than 45 with COVID-19, enrolled during active disease.

V usage is TRBV7-2 and J usage is TRBJ2-4; the match to TRBD2 covers 10 bases. Trimming took 1 base from V and 4 from J; bases not matched to a gene: 13. This CDR3 has 19 residues. Germline CDR1 and CDR2: SGHTA and FQGNSA. CDR3 amino acids: CASSLVASGGKTFKNIQYF. The DNA of the CDR3 is TGTGCCAGCAGCTTAGTGGCTAGCGGGGGAAAAACTTTTAAAAACATTCAGTACTTC.

As DNA, the CDR3 is TGTGCCAGCAGTCATGGACAGCGGAATGAAAAACTGTTTTTT. Amino acid sequence: CASSHGQRNEKLFF. The chain combines TRBV6-5 with TRBJ1-4, with D possibly TRBD1 on 6 matching bases. The V and J ends lost 5 bases and 5 bases respectively, with 12 bases between them. Per germline, CDR1 MNHEY and CDR2 SVGAGI. The CDR3 sequence is 14 residues long.

J is TRBJ1-5 and V is TRBV19; a possible D gene is TRBD1 (6 bases). The CDR3 loop spans 16 amino acids. The germline CDR1 and CDR2 sequences are LNHDA and SQIVND (reference sequence). V lost 0 bases to trimming and J lost 7 bases, with 16 bases between them. The CDR3 region has the DNA TGTGCCAGTAGTATAGATTCGGGCGGGGGCGGCCAGCCCCAGCATTTT. It yields the protein CASSIDSGGGGQPQHF.

The chain carries TRBV5-1 and TRBJ2-3; maybe TRBD2 (6 bases). From germline, CDR1 is SGHRS and CDR2 YFSETQ. The ends were cut back, 2 bases at V and 4 bases at J, with 17 bases in the middle. The CDR3 contains 16 residues. The CDR3 spells CASSLGSGVVADTQYF. The CDR3 bases are TGCGCCAGCAGCTTAGGATCGGGAGTGGTGGCAGATACGCAGTATTTT.

The J gene is TRBJ1-2, the V gene TRBV10-2; the D gene is possibly TRBD1 (5 bases). The CDR3 is made up of 11 amino acids. Trimming took off 8 bases at V and 4 bases at J, with 8 bases between the two ends. Germline lookup yields CDR1 WSHSY and CDR2 SAAADI. The CDR3 reads CASGGSYGYTF. The CDR3 DNA sequence: TGCGCCAGCGGGGGGTCCTATGGCTACACCTTC.

CDR3 protein: CASASTGDVNEKLFF. In nucleotides, the CDR3 is TGTGCTAGTGCTTCGACAGGGGATGTGAATGAAAAACTGTTTTTT. The V and J genes are TRBV12-5 and TRBJ1-4, with 8 bases that match TRBD1. Germline loops: CDR1 LGHNT, CDR2 FRNRAP. This CDR3 comprises 15 residues. Trimming at V came to 7 bases and at J to 5 bases, leaving 9 bases not matched to a gene.

This clone was counted a single time. The V and J genes are TRBV15 and TRBJ2-1; 13 nucleotides match TRBD2. V dropped 3 bases and J dropped 1; count of bases not matched to a gene: 6. The CDR3 spans 18 residues. CDR1 is LNHNV, CDR2 YYDKDF, per germline (reference sequence). The CDR3 sequence: CATSSRGLAGRSYNEQFF. Here the CDR3 DNA reads TGTGCCACCAGCAGTAGGGGACTAGCGGGAAGATCCTACAATGAGCAGTTCTTC. Full variable domain (outside the CDR3, taken from reference TRBV15 and TRBJ2-1): DAMVIQNPRYQVTQFGKPVTLSCSQTLNHNVMYWYQQKSSQAPKLLFHYYDKDFNNEADTPDNFQSRRPNTSFCFLDIRSPGLGDTAMYLCATSSRGLAGRSYNEQFFGPGTRLTVL.

The V gene is TRBV18, the J gene TRBJ2-4; possibly TRBD2 for D (6 bases). Germline CDR1 KGHSH, CDR2 LQKENI. V lost 5 bases and J lost 1, with 6 bases in between. CDR3 length: 13 amino acids. CDR3 region: CASSGGAKNIQYF. CDR3 nucleotides: TGTGCCAGCTCAGGGGGGGCCAAAAACATTCAGTACTTC. The variable domain in full, with the rest retrieved from reference TRBV18 and TRBJ2-4, is NAGVMQNPRHLVRRRGQEARLRCSPMKGHSHVYWYRQLPEEGLKFMVYLQKENIIDESGMPKERFSAEFPKEGPSILRIQQVVRGDSAAYFCASSGGAKNIQYFGAGTRLSVL.

The CDR3 nucleotides read TGTGCCAGCAGCCAAGAAGTGGGGGACAAGGCAGATACGCAGTATTTT. Protein sequence: CASSQEVGDKADTQYF. The rearrangement joins TRBV3-1 (or the pseudogene TRBV3-2) to TRBJ2-3; D possibly corresponds to TRBD1 (6 bases). The CDR3 spans 16 residues. V was pared by 0 bases and J by 4 bases, with 14 bases between. Germline CDR1 LGHDT, CDR2 YNNKEL (reference sequence).

Details on this clone: The germline gene is not matched at one end of the junction; a read error may be the cause. This chain joins TRBV7-7 and TRBJ2-5, with 9 nucleotides matching TRBD1. CDR3 length: 16 amino acids. Per the germline V gene, CDR1 is SSHAT and CDR2 is FNYEAQ (reference sequence). The CDR3, as DNA: TGTGCTAGCAGCGAGGGACAGGGACGTTTCTCAGAGACCCAGTACTTC. Translated, it gives CASSEGQGRFSETQYF.

The chain joins TRBV29-1 to TRBJ2-5, with D unclear. The germline V gene has CDR1 SQVTM and CDR2 ANQGSEA. The V gene lost 3 bases and the J gene lost 5 bases, with 13 bases spanning the gap. The CDR3 covers 13 residues. The CDR3 sequence is CSVDLGSLETQYF. The CDR3 DNA reads TGCAGCGTTGACCTTGGTAGCTTGGAGACCCAGTACTTC.

The V and J genes are TRBV6-5 and TRBJ1-2, with 8 bases fitting TRBD1. The junction had 4 bases not matched to a gene; V was cut back by 6 bases and J by 4 bases. Looked up from germline, CDR1 is MNHEY and CDR2 is SVGAGI. The CDR3 runs 13 residues. CDR3: CASRKDRAYGYTF. The CDR3 DNA is TGTGCCAGCAGGAAGGACAGGGCCTATGGCTACACCTTC.

Many counts were recorded for this clone. This rearrangement joins TRBV29-1 to TRBJ1-4; 10 bases are a match to TRBD1. The CDR3 is 12 residues long. Per the germline V gene, CDR1 is SQVTM and CDR2 is ANQGSEA. Unmatched junction bases numbered 1, after V lost 6 bases and J lost 6 bases. The CDR3: CSVTGGDEKLFF. Here the CDR3 DNA reads TGCAGCGTGACAGGGGGCGATGAAAAACTGTTTTTT.

The genes are TRBV1 and TRBJ1-2; the table's TRBD1 call for D was not verified on the DNA. TRBV1 represents a pseudogene. The CDR3 is made up of 13 amino acids. Here the CDR3 DNA reads TGCACCAGCTACAGTCTGACTAACTATGGCTACACCTTC. Protein product: CTSYSLTNYGYTF.

The V gene is TRBV21-1, the J gene TRBJ2-7; the table's D call of TRBD1 was not tested on the DNA. TRBV21-1 corresponds to a pseudogene. The CDR3 runs 19 residues. This CDR3 is CASSSRGSGKSFRAYEQYV. The CDR3 DNA reads as TGTGCCAGCAGCTCCAGGGGGAGTGGAAAGTCTTTTCGGGCTTACGAGCAGTACGTC.

To note about this clone: An end of the junction differs from the germline gene, which may be a read error. The chain is built from TRBV23-1 and TRBJ1-4; maybe TRBD1 (5 bases). TRBV23-1 is annotated as an ORF whose role is uncertain. There are 9 residues in the CDR3. The chain's CDR3 is CASSIAGGF. The CDR3 DNA reads as TGCGCCAGCAGCATCGCCGGGGGTTTT.

The chain combines TRBV28 with TRBJ1-2; 7 bases agree with TRBD1. The J segment lost 2 bases and the V segment lost 3 bases, leaving 3 bases of the junction unmatched. This CDR3 comprises 14 residues. From germline, CDR1 is MDHEN and CDR2 SYDVKM. The CDR3 sequence: CASSFGRGNYGYTF. In nucleotides, the CDR3 is TGTGCCAGCAGTTTCGGCAGGGGGAACTATGGCTACACCTTC.

This clone came up a few times. The chain combines TRBV5-1 with TRBJ2-2; D is perhaps TRBD1 (5 bases). This CDR3 has 15 amino acids. The V gene lost 1 base and the J gene lost 6 bases, with 13 bases spanning the gap. In germline, CDR1 is SGHRS, CDR2 YFSETQ. CDR3 sequence (DNA): TGCGCCAGCAGCTTGCTGTCAGGGATATCCGGGGAGCTGTTTTTT. Its translation is CASSLLSGISGELFF.

The chain combines TRBV7-9 with TRBJ2-5; D perhaps matches TRBD1 (6 bases). Looked up from germline, CDR1 is SEHNR and CDR2 is FQNEAQ (reference sequence). This CDR3 has 12 residues. Trimming shortened V by 6 bases and J by 5 bases, and 10 bases separated the two germline ends. CDR3 residues: CASRGAGETQYF. For the CDR3, the DNA is TGTGCCAGCAGGGGGGCCGGGGAGACCCAGTACTTC.

The rearrangement joins TRBV11-3 to TRBJ1-4; 8 bases fit TRBD1. The germline gives CDR1 SGHNT, CDR2 YENEEA. The CDR3 is 15 amino acids. The V gene end was trimmed by 5 bases and the J gene end by 2 bases; junction bases not matched to a gene: 4. CDR3 residues: CASSKGQVTNEKLFF. The CDR3 DNA is TGTGCCAGCAGCAAGGGACAGGTGACTAATGAAAAACTGTTTTTT.

The chain recombines TRBV6-2 or TRBV6-3 with TRBJ1-2; 8 positions match TRBD1. The J segment lost 4 bases and the V segment lost 5 bases, leaving 9 bases of the junction unmatched. The length of the CDR3 is 15 residues. CDR1 MNHEY and CDR2 SVGEGT come from the germline V gene. In DNA, the CDR3 is TGTGCCAGCAGTCGCGTAAGGGACAGGCTCTATGGCTACACCTTC. Encoded protein: CASSRVRDRLYGYTF.

This sequence joins TRBV11-2 and TRBJ2-1; TRBD1 is a possible D gene (6 bases). CDR3 length equals 17 residues. The V end lost 0 bases, the J end lost 2 bases, and 14 bases lay between the germline ends. Germline CDR1 SGHAT, CDR2 FQNNGV. CDR3 sequence: CASSLDRAQGAYNEQFF. The CDR3 DNA sequence: TGTGCCAGCAGCTTAGATAGGGCACAGGGCGCCTACAATGAGCAGTTCTTC.

The rearrangement joins TRBV6-6 to TRBJ2-3; no firm D call. Germline loops: CDR1 MNHNY, CDR2 SVGAGI (reference sequence). Trimming removed 4 bases at V and 4 bases at J, with 12 bases between. This CDR3 contains 14 residues. This CDR3 is CASSSLSRADTQYF. The CDR3 bases are TGTGCCAGCAGTTCCCTCTCTAGAGCAGATACGCAGTATTTT.

This chain uses TRBV9 with TRBJ2-7, with 11 bases that match TRBD2. Trimming took 4 bases from V and 4 from J; bases not matched to a gene: 7. CDR1 and CDR2 (germline): SGDLS, YYNGEE. The CDR3 has 15 residues. The DNA of the CDR3 is TGTGCCAGCAGCCTAACTAGCGGGGGTCGTTACGAGCAGTACTTC. It is translated as CASSLTSGGRYEQYF.

The V gene is TRBV6-5, the J gene TRBJ1-2; no reliable D call. From germline, CDR1 is MNHEY and CDR2 SVGAGI. The CDR3 contains 15 residues. V was trimmed by 5 bases and J by 1 base, leaving 14 bases between them. The CDR3 loop is CASSRRPRDNYGYTF. As DNA, the CDR3 is TGTGCCAGCAGTCGACGGCCGAGGGATAACTATGGCTACACCTTC.

This chain uses TRBV5-1 with TRBJ1-6; D perhaps matches TRBD1 (6 bases). With 4 bases removed from V and 3 bases from J, the gap between germline ends came to 14 bases. Germline V CDR1 and CDR2: SGHRS, YFSETQ. This CDR3 is 16 amino acids long. The CDR3 DNA reads TGCGCCAGCAGCCCGACCCCAGGGGACTATAATTCACCCCTCCACTTT. Its protein product is CASSPTPGDYNSPLHF. The whole variable domain, filled in from reference TRBV5-1 and TRBJ1-6, reads KAGVTQTPRYLIKTRGQQVTLSCSPISGHRSVSWYQQTPGQGLQFLFEYFSETQRNKGNFPGRFSGRQFSNSRSEMNVSTLELGDSALYLCASSPTPGDYNSPLHFGNGTRLTVT.

This chain joins TRBV13 and TRBJ2-1, with 9 bases lining up with TRBD2. The CDR3 extends over 15 amino acids. Per germline, CDR1 PRHDT and CDR2 FYEKMQ (reference sequence). V lost 5 bases and J lost 5; bases outside the gene matches: 7. CDR3 loop: CASSARLAANNEQFF. CDR3 DNA sequence: TGTGCCAGCAGCGCTAGACTAGCGGCCAACAATGAGCAGTTCTTC.

The J gene is TRBJ2-7, the V gene TRBV2, with 8 bases matching TRBD1. CDR3 size: 15 residues. Trimming at V came to 8 bases and at J to 5 bases, leaving 14 bases not matched to a gene. CDR1 is SNHLY, CDR2 FYNNEI, per germline. The CDR3 DNA is TGTGCCAGCCGAGAAACAGGGGGGAGACTGGACGAGCAGTACTTC. Translating gives CASRETGGRLDEQYF. The full variable domain, rest sourced from reference TRBV2 and TRBJ2-7, is EPEVTQTPSHQVTQMGQEVILRCVPISNHLYFYWYRQILGQKVEFLVSFYNNEISEKSEIFDDQFSVERPDGSNFTLKIRSTKLEDSAMYFCASRETGGRLDEQYFGPGTRLTVT.